What follows are 28 T cell receptor delta chains derived from one specimen sequenced in a study of gamma-delta T cells after stem cell transplantation. TCRdb re-called clones from the RT-PCR reads using CATT. The sample consists of around 1,000 delta-chain clones, 3% to 4.5% of them appearing once. The sample taken for sequencing was gamma-delta T cells. These receptors all stem from a human donor. It is not recorded whose cells these are; they may come from a transplant donor.

Judged by abundance, this clone is medium-sized (0.01 to 0.1%). This may be a read error: a much more frequent sequence differs by one nucleotide. The chain links TRDV2 to TRDJ1; D not resolved. This CDR3 spans 15 amino acids. In germline, CDR1 is GEAIGNYY, CDR2 EKD. The CDR3 is CACDTVGGHPDNLIF. In DNA form, the CDR3 reads TGTGCCTGTGACACAGTCGGAGGCCACCCCGATAACCTCATCTTT.

Worth noting for this clone: Germline and junction disagree at one end, which may indicate a read error. In the same sample, other DNA sequences code for this CDR3. The chain has TRDV2 and TRDJ1; 7 bases map to TRDD3. Germline values: CDR1 GEAIGNYY, CDR2 EKD. CDR3 length equals 16 residues. The CDR3 spells CACDNLGANITDKLIF. The CDR3, as DNA: TGTGCCTGCGACAACCTGGGGGCCAATATCACCGATAAACTCATCTTT.

This clone is large (0.1 to 1%) by share. This chain joins TRDV2 and TRDJ1; 11 bases match TRDD3. This CDR3 comprises 16 residues. V shed 0 bases and J 8 bases; nucleotides not matched to a gene: 10. Looked up from germline, CDR1 is GEAIGNYY and CDR2 is EKD. CDR3 nucleotide sequence: TGTGCCTGTGACACCGTGGTGGGGGATACGCCAAAGAAACTCATCTTT. Protein: CACDTVVGDTPKKLIF.

This clone is large by share. The chain is built from TRDV2 and TRDJ1, with D maybe TRDD3 (5 bases). Trimming left V 1 base short and J 0 bases short, with 23 bases between. CDR3 length equals 19 residues. Germline CDR1 reads GEAIGNYY; CDR2 reads EKD. DNA for the CDR3: TGTGCCTGTGACACACTCCTGAATCCGGGGGCTACGTACACCGATAAACTCATCTTT. Encoded protein: CACDTLLNPGATYTDKLIF.

About this clone itself: A read error is the likely source, as a far larger clone sits one nucleotide away. The identical CDR3 is also encoded by other nucleotide sequences in the sample. This chain connects TRDV2 to TRDJ1, with 7 bases aligning to TRDD3. V trimming: 7 bases; J trimming: 4 bases; junction bases outside the gene matches: 23. The CDR3 is 18 amino acids. Germline assignment: CDR1 GEAIGNYY and CDR2 EKD. Here the CDR3 reads CACDPVLGTTARRDKLIF. CDR3 bases: TGTGCCTGCGACCCGGTACTGGGGACAACGGCCCGTCGCGATAAACTCATCTTT.

This clone came up a few times. The protein TCRdb gives is from a much larger clone and does not agree with this DNA's translation at residue 6, likely a read error; the protein shown here comes from the DNA. The chain has TRDV2 and TRDJ1, with 10 bases identical to TRDD3. V lost 3 bases, J lost 6 bases, and 15 bases stayed unmatched. The CDR3 loop spans 17 amino acids. Per germline, CDR1 GEAIGNYY and CDR2 EKD. CDR3 sequence: CACDASLGDSGPYKLIF. As DNA, the CDR3 is TGTGCCTGTGACGCCTCACTGGGGGATTCTGGACCATATAAACTCATCTTT.

This clone was detected a few times. The protein given by TCRdb reflects a much larger clone and differs at residue 4 from this DNA's translation, likely from a read error; the protein shown is the DNA's translation. The DNA for the CDR3 is TGTGCCTGTGGCCCTATCGGGGGATACGATACTGAGTACACCGATAAACTCATCTTT. Amino acid sequence: CACGPIGGYDTEYTDKLIF. The V gene is TRDV2, the J gene TRDJ1, with TRDD3 matching over 10 bases. V was pared by 5 bases and J by 0 bases, with 17 bases of the junction left unmatched. The CDR3 is made up of 19 amino acids. CDR1 and CDR2 (germline): GEAIGNYY, EKD.

This clone has a handful of counts. TCRdb shows a much larger clone's protein in place of this DNA's translation, and the two differ at residue 11, likely through a read error; the protein shown is translated from the DNA. CDR3 protein: CACDTLGDKRNTDKLIF. CDR3 nucleotides: TGTGCCTGTGACACACTGGGGGATAAACGGAACACCGATAAACTCATCTTT. The chain joins TRDV2 to TRDJ1; 11 nucleotides agree with TRDD3. V trimming: 1 base; J trimming: 0 bases; junction bases outside the gene matches: 6. Germline CDR1 is GEAIGNYY and CDR2 is EKD. This CDR3 comprises 17 residues.

Comments on this clone: A read error likely explains this, since a far larger clone differs by one base. Other DNA variants within this sample encode the same CDR3. The chain's CDR3 is CALGELLKSTLLTGGYALYDKLIF. The CDR3 bases are TGTGCCCTTGGGGAACTACTTAAATCTACGCTCCTTACTGGGGGATACGCATTATACGATAAACTCATCTTT. The chain combines TRDV1 with TRDJ1; 13 bases line up with TRDD3. Germline V gene sequence: CDR1 TSWWSYY, CDR2 QGS. The CDR3 covers 24 residues.

Comment on this clone: The protein that TCRdb holds for this DNA derives from a much larger clone and differs from the translated DNA at residue 9, which likely indicates a read error; the protein shown here is translated from the DNA. The chain combines TRDV2 with TRDJ1; 7 bases line up with TRDD3. Per germline, CDR1 GEAIGNYY and CDR2 EKD. CDR3 length: 19 amino acids. V shed 3 bases and J 4 bases; nucleotides not matched to a gene: 22. The CDR3 nucleotides read TGTGCCTGTGACTCTGTACTGGGGAATACAAAGACACATGGCGATAAACTCATCTTT. Protein: CACDSVLGNTKTHGDKLIF.

This clone was counted only a few times. This likely traces to a read error, being one base from a far larger clone. Other nucleotide sequences from this sample produce the same CDR3. The rearrangement links TRDV2 to TRDJ1; TRDD3 agrees at 11 bases. CDR3 length equals 17 residues. CDR1 GEAIGNYY and CDR2 EKD come from the germline V gene. The CDR3 spells CACDTLGDKRDTDKLIF. In DNA form, the CDR3 reads TGTGCTTGTGACACACTGGGGGATAAACGGGACACCGATAAACTCATCTTT.

With regard to this clone: The TCRdb record carries a much larger clone's protein, which differs from this DNA's translation at residue 4; a read error is the likely cause, and the protein listed here is the DNA translation. The CDR3 is CACGTVGLGDTTDKLIF. The CDR3 coding sequence is TGTGCCTGTGGCACGGTCGGGCTGGGGGATACGACCGATAAACTCATCTTT. The chain recombines TRDV2 with TRDJ1; 12 bases are shared with TRDD3. Germline trimming cut 5 bases from V and 2 bases from J; bases unmatched to any gene: 11. CDR3 length: 17 residues. From germline, CDR1 is GEAIGNYY and CDR2 EKD.

This clone rates as medium-sized (0.01 to 0.1%). It differs at one base from a far larger clone, so likely a read error. Other DNA sequences in this specimen translate into the identical CDR3. The chain carries TRDV2 and TRDJ3, with 12 nucleotides matching TRDD3. The CDR3 is made up of 20 amino acids. In germline, CDR1 is GEAIGNYY, CDR2 EKD. The CDR3 nucleotides are TGTGCCTGCGACACCGCAGACCTGGGGGATACGCATAAAGACACCCGACAGATGTTTTTC. Encoded protein: CACDTADLGDTHKDTRQMFF.

Notes on this clone: Translating this DNA gives a protein that differs at residue 9 from the TCRdb one, which belongs to a much larger clone; a read error is likely, and the protein shown is this translation. V and J are TRDV2 and TRDJ1; 7 nucleotides align to TRDD2. The germline V gene has CDR1 GEAIGNYY and CDR2 EKD. V lost 0 bases, J lost 0 bases, and 12 bases stayed unmatched. The CDR3 consists of 18 residues. CDR3 sequence reads: CACDTLSYLTTYTDKLIF. For the CDR3, the DNA is TGTGCCTGTGACACCCTTTCCTACTTGACTACCTACACCGATAAACTCATCTTT.

This clone was picked up a small number of times. The translation of this DNA and the TCRdb protein of a much larger clone differ at residue 5, probably owing to a read error; the protein shown here is translated from the DNA. The rearrangement joins TRDV2 to TRDJ1, with 10 bases matching TRDD3. CDR1 GEAIGNYY and CDR2 EKD come from the germline V gene. The CDR3 has 17 amino acids. V trimming: 3 bases; J trimming: 6 bases; junction bases outside the gene matches: 15. This CDR3 reads CACDSLLGDSGPYKLIF. The DNA for the CDR3 is TGTGCCTGTGACTCCTTACTGGGGGATTCTGGACCATATAAACTCATCTTT.

With regard to this clone: A single base is all that separates this from a far larger clone, so a read error is likely. This specimen includes other DNA sequences encoding the same CDR3. The rearrangement links TRDV2 to TRDJ1; TRDD3 matches 9 bases. V shed 3 bases and J 6 bases; nucleotides not matched to a gene: 16. The CDR3 spans 17 residues. Germline V gene sequence: CDR1 GEAIGNYY, CDR2 EKD. CDR3 nucleotides: TGTGCCTGTGACGCCTTACTGGGGGACTCTGGACCATATAAACTCATCTTT. Translating it yields CACDALLGDSGPYKLIF.

This clone was seen more than once but under ten times. The protein in TCRdb stems from a much larger clone and differs at residue 3 from this DNA's translation, likely a read error; here the protein is translated from the DNA. The chain recombines TRDV2 with TRDJ3, with 12 bases fitting TRDD3. There are 19 residues in the CDR3. In germline, CDR1 is GEAIGNYY, CDR2 EKD. This CDR3 reads CARDTGGYRSSWDTRQMFF. In DNA form, the CDR3 reads TGTGCCCGTGACACTGGGGGATACCGAAGCTCCTGGGACACCCGACAGATGTTTTTC.

This clone was detected a few times. A much larger clonotype is one base distant, so this may be a read error. The chain has TRDV2 and TRDJ1; 13 nucleotides align to TRDD3. Per germline, CDR1 GEAIGNYY and CDR2 EKD. V was clipped by 1 base and J by 4 bases; unmatched bases: 29. The CDR3 is 24 residues long. CDR3: CACDTISQTFHRTGGYDRDDKLIF. The CDR3, as DNA: TGTGCCTGTGACACGATCTCCCAAACCTTCCACCGTACTGGGGGATACGATCGGGACGATAAACTCATCTTT.

For this clone: The TCRdb record carries a much larger clone's protein, which differs from this DNA's translation at residue 3; a read error is the likely cause, and the protein listed here is the DNA translation. The chain links TRDV2 to TRDJ1; the match to TRDD3 covers 11 bases. Germline V gene lookup returns CDR1 GEAIGNYY and CDR2 EKD. This CDR3 spans 17 amino acids. The CDR3 bases are TGTGCCAGTGACACACTGGGGGATAAACGGGACACCGATAAACTCATCTTT. Translation: CASDTLGDKRDTDKLIF.

This clone is medium-sized (0.01 to 0.1%) within its sample. The V call is TRDV2, the J call TRDJ1; 12 bases line up with TRDD3. The length of the CDR3 is 18 residues. From germline, CDR1 is GEAIGNYY and CDR2 EKD. The trim removed 3 bases at V and 3 bases at J, leaving 13 bases unmatched. CDR3 residues: CACDGLTRWGIRSDKLIF. DNA for the CDR3: TGTGCCTGTGACGGCCTGACCCGCTGGGGGATACGATCCGATAAACTCATCTTT.

Points on this clone: TCRdb has a much larger clone's protein, which differs at residue 3 from the translation of this DNA, likely because of a read error; what is shown is the protein translated from the DNA. The chain joins TRDV2 to TRDJ1; D may be TRDD3 (6 bases). The length of the CDR3 is 18 residues. Germline assignment: CDR1 GEAIGNYY and CDR2 EKD. The DNA of the CDR3 is TGTGCCCGTGACCCGCTTCGGCGGGGGGAAACGTACACCGATAAACTCATCTTT. It is translated as CARDPLRRGETYTDKLIF.

In this sample, this clone turned up a few times. This probably arose from a read error, given a far larger clone one base away. Other DNA sequences within the sample encode an identical CDR3. This chain joins TRDV2 and TRDJ1, with 13 bases fitting TRDD3. CDR3 length: 18 residues. CDR1 and CDR2 (germline): GEAIGNYY, EKD. The CDR3 nucleotides are TGCGCCTGTGATCCGGTACTGGGGGATACGGGGAACACCGATAAACTCATCTTT. Protein: CACDPVLGDTGNTDKLIF.

This clone is medium-sized (0.01 to 0.1%). A read error may explain this, as a much larger clone is one base away. The same CDR3 arises from other DNA sequences in this sample as well. The chain uses TRDV2 and TRDJ1; no firm D call. Germline loops: CDR1 GEAIGNYY, CDR2 EKD. The CDR3 has 17 residues. The chain's CDR3 is CACDGLGVPGGTDKLIF. CDR3 coding DNA: TGTGCCTGTGACGGCCTCGGGGTTCCCGGAGGCACCGATAAACTCATCTTC.

Only a few counts were recorded for this clone. TCRdb has a much larger clone's protein, which differs at residue 13 from the translation of this DNA, likely because of a read error; what is shown is the protein translated from the DNA. This chain links TRDV2 with TRDJ1; no clear D. V dropped 3 bases and J dropped 8 bases, with 24 bases sitting between them. Germline assignment: CDR1 GEAIGNYY and CDR2 EKD. The CDR3 totals 16 residues. The CDR3 DNA reads as TGTGCCTGTGACTCGATAAACCGAGAGACTCTACAGAAACTCATCTTT. This translates into CACDSINRETLQKLIF.

This clone has a handful of counts. TCRdb pairs this DNA with a much larger clone's protein that differs at residue 5, likely a read error; the protein shown was translated from the DNA. This chain uses TRDV2 with TRDJ1; no firm D call. The CDR3 loop spans 14 amino acids. V lost 3 bases to trimming and J lost 0 bases, with 10 bases between them. The germline V gene encodes CDR1 GEAIGNYY and CDR2 EKD. The CDR3 region is CACDRLSDTDKLIF. CDR3 coding DNA: TGTGCCTGTGACCGCCTTTCCGACACCGATAAACTCATCTTT.

On this clone: TCRdb's protein, taken from a much larger clone, differs from this DNA's translation at residue 15, likely owing to a read error; the protein displayed comes from the DNA. The chain combines TRDV2 with TRDJ1; 8 bases are shared with TRDD3. With V trimmed by 0 bases and J by 6 bases, 23 bases remained unmatched. The CDR3 sequence is 20 residues long. Germline V gene lookup returns CDR1 GEAIGNYY and CDR2 EKD. This CDR3 is CACDTLSGGPPREHSHKLIF. DNA for the CDR3: TGTGCCTGTGACACCCTCTCTGGGGGACCCCCCCGAGAACACTCCCATAAACTCATCTTT.

To note about this clone: This could be a read error, since a much larger clone is one nucleotide away. This sample also contains other DNA sequences that code for the same CDR3. This sequence joins TRDV2 and TRDJ1, with 12 positions matching TRDD3. The germline gives CDR1 GEAIGNYY, CDR2 EKD. The CDR3 is 19 residues long. Trimming took 3 bases from V and 4 from J; bases not matched to a gene: 17. The CDR3 DNA reads TGTGCCTGTGACTCTGTACTGGGGGATACAAAGACCCATGGCGATAAACTCATCTTT. Translating gives CACDSVLGDTKTHGDKLIF.

Comment on this clone: Just one base apart from a much larger clone, this may be a read error. This sample includes further DNA sequences coding for the same CDR3. V gene TRDV2 combines with J gene TRDJ3; no clear D. Germline V CDR1 and CDR2: GEAIGNYY, EKD. V shed 0 bases and J shed 0 bases, with 14 bases lying between them. CDR3 size: 19 residues. In DNA, the CDR3 is TGTGCCTGTGACACCGTCGAGAGGGGTTTCTCCTGGGACACCCGACAGATGTTTTTC. This translates into CACDTVERGFSWDTRQMFF.